This T cell receptor beta chain comes out of a study of CD8 T cells in ankylosing spondylitis. The TCR beta libraries were generated through quantitative 5'-RACE incorporating molecular barcodes. MiXCR, applied by TCRdb to the 5' RACE reads, yields one record per CDR3 protein. The sample holds roughly 700,000 distinct CDR3 sequences; roughly 20% are singletons and the top ten take under 20%. Germline CDR1 reads MGHRA; CDR2 reads YSYEKL. V lost 4 bases to trimming and J lost 4 bases, with 14 bases between them. This CDR3 is 15 amino acids long. Findings of the study overall: Seemingly characteristic of ankylosing spondylitis blood was a TCR beta motif consisting of under ten highly homologous variants. Peripheral blood samples showed relatively rare disease-linked clones, and these clones were CD8+. Reports say disease-linked clones showed up significantly more in matched ankylosing spondylitis synovial fluid.

Ten or more counts support this clonotype. As yet, its antigen is unknown. Sequencing used blood, either unsorted or a sorted T cell fraction (not recorded which). The genes are TRBV4-1 and TRBJ2-1; tentatively, D is TRBD2 (6 bases). The receptor's source is a male donor with ankylosing spondylitis. CDR3 protein: CASSPTGVTYNEQFF. The CDR3 DNA reads as TGCGCCAGCAGCCCAACGGGGGTAACTTACAATGAGCAGTTCTTC.